The present T cell receptor beta chain was sequenced within a study of Ad26.COV2.S vaccination and SARS-CoV-2 variants. Whole-study results and caveats: Analyses of TCR breadth and depth may have underestimated total T cell responses. Non-spike TCR breadth did not differ much between vaccine and placebo recipients.

Comments on this clone: Its antigen is unknown. At the DNA level, this CDR3 is encoded by other sequences in the same sample as well.

The assay was immunoSEQ multiplex PCR, and TCRdb's table has in-frame clones only and misses some. The data hold some 300,000 clones, with about 82% observed a single time. Treatment specified: about 20 received Ad26.COV2.S at low or high dose, single or two shots; several received placebo; per-sample allocation not given. Material that was analyzed had been drawn on day 63 after the first vaccine or placebo injection. The receptor was derived from a person aged 18-65 years who received the Ad26.COV2.S COVID-19 vaccine or a placebo. The source was peripheral blood, collected in a trial of Ad26.COV2.S vaccine versus placebo.

The CDR3 loop is CATSRDGGGGYTF. The CDR3 bases are TGTGCCACCAGCAGAGACGGGGGCGGCGGCTACACCTTC. This chain uses TRBV15 with TRBJ1-2; maybe TRBD1 (6 bases). The length of the CDR3 is 13 residues. V lost 0 bases and J lost 8, with 10 bases in between. CDR1 is LNHNV and CDR2 is YYDKDF in the germline V gene (reference sequence).